What follows is one TCR beta chain and its context. What it recognizes is unknown. The data were taken from a study of cytomegalovirus exposure and HLA in healthy donors. Study observations and caveats: TCR sequences were mostly rare, though some public TCRs occurred in many donors.

PCR used 60 Vbeta primers and 13 Jbeta primers. Original methodology: The count from a later analysis was 60 million to 85 million unique TCR beta chains, some 10 million of them shared. Profiling relied on immunoSEQ multiplex PCR, and the TCRdb table lists in-frame clones only, not all of them. V and J calls and clone size follow that table, whereas D and trimming were derived from the DNA. The sample holds fewer than 200,000 clones; around 67% are singletons and the top ten take less than 5%. Trimming pared 2 bases from V and 5 bases from J, leaving 13 bases between. From germline, CDR1 is SGHRS and CDR2 YFSETQ. The CDR3 spans 14 residues.

The receptor was derived from a woman under 30 in good health and CMV-seropositive. The sample comprised PBMCs. The chain combines TRBV5-1 with TRBJ2-5; weak D call: TRBD2 (6 bases). The CDR3 region is CASSLVVGGETQYF. DNA for the CDR3: TGCGCCAGCAGCTTAGTAGTTGGGGGGGAGACCCAGTACTTC.